This passage covers 21 T cell receptor beta chains from one sample sequenced in a study of T-cell reconstitution after alpha-beta-depleted transplantation in children. The authors prepared the TCRbeta library with unique molecular identifiers. Via MiXCR, TCRdb re-called the PCR reads, giving one row per CDR3 protein. The table records approximately 630,000 distinct CDR3 sequences, around 13% of them present only once. Sequences were derived from PBMCs, sampled before TCRalphabeta/CD19-depleted stem cell transplant. The source is a girl under 10 years old with congenital amegakaryocytic thrombocytopenia, due to receive a stem cell transplant.

This clonotype was observed many times. The genes are TRBV6-5 and TRBJ2-7, with D hard to call. Looked up from germline, CDR1 is MNHEY and CDR2 is SVGAGI. The CDR3 consists of 12 residues. V was cut by 5 bases and J by 5 bases, with 10 bases left in between. The CDR3 reads CASSSSLNEQYF. DNA for the CDR3: TGTGCCAGCAGTAGTAGCCTAAACGAGCAGTACTTC.

This clonotype was picked up many times. This CDR3 reads CSAPKGGVEQYF. The CDR3 coding sequence is TGCAGTGCCCCAAAGGGGGGGGTCGAGCAGTACTTC. V usage is TRBV20-1 and J usage is TRBJ2-7; D may be TRBD2 (7 bases). V dropped 6 bases and J dropped 6 bases, with 15 bases sitting between them. Germline assignment: CDR1 DFQATT and CDR2 SNEGSKA (reference sequence). The CDR3 is 12 residues long.

Concerning this clonotype itself: A read error may explain this, as a much larger clone is one base away. The chain is built from TRBV11-2 and TRBJ2-4; D unresolved. The CDR3 loop spans 13 amino acids. Germline assignment: CDR1 SGHAT and CDR2 FQNNGV. Between the trimmed V and J ends, which lost 5 bases and 13 bases, there was a span of 18 bases. CDR3 DNA: TGTGCCAGCAGCATAGGTTCGCTAGTCCTACAGTACTTC. Amino acid sequence: CASSIGSLVLQYF.

In its sample, this clonotype was seen many times. The chain is built from TRBV6-4 and TRBJ2-2; D gene uncertain. Trimming shortened V by 4 bases and J by 3 bases, and 6 bases separated the two germline ends. CDR1 is MRHNA, CDR2 SNTAGT, per germline. The CDR3 contains 13 residues. The CDR3 DNA reads TGTGCCAGCAGTGCCACAGACACCGGGGAGCTGTTTTTT. Amino acids: CASSATDTGELFF.

This clonotype was counted at least ten times. The chain uses TRBV5-1 and TRBJ2-7; 10 bases are shared with TRBD1. V trimming: 7 bases; J trimming: 2 bases; junction bases outside the gene matches: 3. Germline V gene sequence: CDR1 SGHRS, CDR2 YFSETQ. The CDR3 extends over 13 amino acids. This chain's CDR3 is CASGDRGTYEQYF. The CDR3 DNA sequence: TGCGCCAGCGGGGACAGGGGAACCTACGAGCAGTACTTC.

On this clonotype: A single base separates this from a much larger clone, so it may be a read error. The chain has TRBV20-1 and TRBJ2-5; no firm D call. Trimming cost V 3 bases and J 6 bases, with 14 bases left between them. Germline CDR1 DFQATT, CDR2 SNEGSKA (reference sequence). This CDR3 has 13 amino acids. The chain's CDR3 is CSASFGQEKTQYF. DNA of the CDR3: TGCAGTGCTAGCTTTGGGCAGGAGAAGACCCAGTACTTC.

At least ten counts were recorded for this clonotype. The chain couples TRBV20-1 to TRBJ1-1; D unclear. V was pared by 1 base and J by 5 bases, with 8 bases between. The CDR3 runs to 12 residues. From germline, CDR1 is DFQATT and CDR2 SNEGSKA (reference sequence). CDR3 amino acids: CSARALQTEAFF. For the CDR3, the DNA is TGCAGTGCTAGAGCGCTACAGACTGAAGCTTTCTTT.

This clonotype was seen at least ten times. The J gene is TRBJ1-5, the V gene TRBV20-1, with 8 bases lining up with TRBD1. Germline CDR1 is DFQATT and CDR2 is SNEGSKA (reference sequence). The CDR3 runs 14 residues. Trimming at V came to 3 bases and at J to 4 bases, leaving 5 bases not matched to a gene. Written as DNA, the CDR3 is TGCAGTGCTAGCGGCGACAGGGGAAATCAGCCCCAGCATTTT. It yields the protein CSASGDRGNQPQHF.

This clonotype was counted many times. The chain carries TRBV20-1 and TRBJ2-5; 7 bases are a match to TRBD1. This CDR3 region has 13 residues. CDR1 is DFQATT, CDR2 SNEGSKA, per germline (reference sequence). V dropped 5 bases and J dropped 2; count of bases not matched to a gene: 5. The CDR3 DNA is TGCAGTGCTCTGGGACAGAAACAAGAGACCCAGTACTTC. This sequence encodes CSALGQKQETQYF.

This clonotype was recorded at least ten times. The rearrangement links TRBV5-1 to TRBJ2-7; D unresolved. The CDR3 contains 12 residues. From germline, CDR1 is SGHRS and CDR2 YFSETQ. The V end was cut by 5 bases, the J end by 5 bases, with 11 bases between. The CDR3 DNA sequence: TGCGCCAGCAGACCTGAAACCAACGAGCAGTACTTC. Its protein is CASRPETNEQYF. Full variable domain (missing parts from reference TRBV5-1 and TRBJ2-7): KAGVTQTPRYLIKTRGQQVTLSCSPISGHRSVSWYQQTPGQGLQFLFEYFSETQRNKGNFPGRFSGRQFSNSRSEMNVSTLELGDSALYLCASRPETNEQYFGPGTRLTVT.

At least ten counts were recorded for this clonotype. The chain recombines TRBV5-6 with TRBJ2-3, with no clear D. Germline lookup yields CDR1 SGHDT and CDR2 YYEEEE. This CDR3 is 13 amino acids long. Trimming left V 4 bases short and J 4 bases short, with 10 bases between. CDR3 sequence: CASSPPTSDTQYF. The DNA for the CDR3 is TGTGCCAGCAGCCCCCCGACCTCAGATACGCAGTATTTT.

V gene TRBV29-1 combines with J gene TRBJ2-2; 7 bases line up with TRBD1. Germline trimming cut 7 bases from V and 2 bases from J; bases unmatched to any gene: 4. CDR3 length equals 13 residues. Germline lookup yields CDR1 SQVTM and CDR2 ANQGSEA. This chain's CDR3 is CSAGQINTGELFF. The CDR3 region has the DNA TGCAGCGCGGGACAGATTAACACCGGGGAGCTGTTTTTT.

This clonotype was counted a few times. The CDR3 here is CASSSPLQGPREKLFF. The CDR3 DNA follows: TGTGCCAGCAGCAGCCCTCTACAGGGGCCCCGGGAAAAACTGTTTTTT. The chain combines TRBV5-5 with TRBJ1-4, with 7 bases matching TRBD1. The CDR3 runs 16 residues. V was pared by 4 bases and J by 8 bases, with 14 bases of the junction left unmatched. Germline CDR1 SGHKS, CDR2 YYEKEE (reference sequence).

This clonotype was detected many times. The chain employs TRBV27 and TRBJ1-2, with TRBD1 matching over 7 bases. CDR1 is MNHEY, CDR2 SMNVEV, per germline (reference sequence). This CDR3 is 15 amino acids long. J lost 7 bases, V lost 3 bases, and 11 bases had no gene match. The CDR3 DNA is TGTGCCAGCAGTTTCTCAATGACAGGGCCCGGTGGCTACACCTTC. Protein sequence: CASSFSMTGPGGYTF.

A remark on this clonotype: A read error may produce the germline difference seen at one junction end. This chain uses TRBV19 with TRBJ2-7, with a possible D match to TRBD1 (5 bases). The CDR3 is made up of 15 amino acids. Germline V lookup: CDR1 LNHDA, CDR2 SQIVND (reference sequence). As DNA, the CDR3 is TGTGCCAGTAGTCCGAAGACAGCCAGCTCCTGCGAGCAGTACTTC. This translates into CASSPKTASSCEQYF.

Comments on this clonotype: Possible read error: a much larger clone is one base away. The chain links TRBV27 to TRBJ2-2, with TRBD2 matching over 11 bases. V shed 10 bases, J shed 6 bases, and the junction held 4 bases outside the gene matches. Germline loops: CDR1 MNHEY, CDR2 SMNVEV (reference sequence). The CDR3 is made up of 13 amino acids. Written as DNA, the CDR3 is TGTGCCACCGGACTAGCGGGCTCCGGGGAGCTGTTTTTT. Its protein is CATGLAGSGELFF.

The chain joins TRBV19 to TRBJ2-1; D is undetermined. The CDR3 is 15 residues long. V lost 5 bases to trimming and J lost 1 base, with 12 bases between them. Germline assignment: CDR1 LNHDA and CDR2 SQIVND (reference sequence). As DNA, the CDR3 is TGTGCCAGTAGTGCGTGGAGTATTTCCTACAATGAGCAGTTCTTC. Amino acid sequence: CASSAWSISYNEQFF.

The genes are TRBV5-1 and TRBJ2-3; possible D gene TRBD2, 5 bases. V was cut by 9 bases and J by 1 base, with 21 bases left in between. This CDR3 has 16 residues. CDR1 is SGHRS, CDR2 YFSETQ, per germline. The CDR3 sequence: CATAAQRNPRTDTQYF. DNA for the CDR3: TGCGCCACCGCGGCTCAGCGGAACCCCCGCACAGATACGCAGTATTTT.

This clonotype was counted at least ten times. The chain joins TRBV20-1 to TRBJ2-1; D gene uncertain. There are 11 residues in the CDR3. Germline lookup yields CDR1 DFQATT and CDR2 SNEGSKA (reference sequence). V dropped 4 bases and J dropped 12 bases, with 13 bases sitting between them. CDR3 residues: CSAKEQIGQFF. Written as DNA, the CDR3 is TGCAGTGCTAAGGAGCAGATAGGGCAGTTCTTC.

V gene TRBV27 combines with J gene TRBJ2-1, with D hard to call. Germline-derived CDR1 and CDR2 are MNHEY and SMNVEV (reference sequence). V gave up 2 bases and J gave up 2 bases, with 7 bases separating them. CDR3 length: 14 amino acids. The CDR3 reads CASSLLSTYNEQFF. As DNA, the CDR3 is TGTGCCAGCAGTTTACTAAGTACCTACAATGAGCAGTTCTTC.

The table lists this clonotype with a few counts. The chain employs TRBV7-8 and TRBJ2-7, with 11 bases lining up with TRBD2. Germline V gives CDR1 SGHVS, CDR2 FQNEAQ. The CDR3 totals 18 residues. V lost 6 bases to trimming and J lost 0 bases; unmatched junction nucleotides: 13. DNA for the CDR3: TGTGCCAGCAGTTCAACTCGACTAGCGGGACTTCCCTCCTACGAGCAGTACTTC. Protein sequence: CASSSTRLAGLPSYEQYF.